These 27 T cell receptor beta chains were all obtained from the same sample, sequenced in a study of cytomegalovirus exposure and HLA in healthy donors. PCR employed 60 Vbeta and 13 Jbeta primers. Assay used: immunoSEQ multiplex PCR; TCRdb lists only in-frame clones, some missing. In the table there are approximately 160,000 clones, almost 85% of which are singletons. The sample taken for sequencing was PBMCs. Receptor source: a girl between 5 and 17 years old in good health and CMV-seropositive.

This chain uses TRBV19 with TRBJ2-7; D unclear. V lost 4 bases and J 6 bases, leaving 7 bases between the germline ends. Germline V gene lookup returns CDR1 LNHDA and CDR2 SQIVND (reference sequence). This CDR3 region has 11 residues. The CDR3: CASSNYCEQYF. The CDR3 nucleotides read TGTGCCAGTAGTAACTATTGCGAGCAGTACTTC.

V usage is TRBV27 and J usage is TRBJ2-5, with D perhaps TRBD1 (6 bases). The CDR3 totals 13 residues. V gave up 6 bases and J gave up 5 bases, with 13 bases separating them. Germline V CDR1 and CDR2: MNHEY, SMNVEV (reference sequence). In DNA form, the CDR3 reads TGTGCCAGCAGCAGGGGTCGCACGGAGACCCAGTACTTC. Protein: CASSRGRTETQYF.

The CDR3 loop reads CASSLGVLGVSYEQYF. The CDR3 DNA sequence: TGCGCCAGCAGCTTGGGCGTGTTAGGGGTCTCCTACGAGCAGTACTTC. The rearrangement links TRBV5-1 to TRBJ2-7; tentatively, D is TRBD1 (5 bases). This CDR3 is built from 16 residues. Trimming left V 0 bases short and J 0 bases short, with 13 bases between. CDR1 is SGHRS, CDR2 YFSETQ, per germline.

DNA of the CDR3: TGTGCCAGCAGCCAGAAGACAGGGTATGGCTACACCTTC. Its translation is CASSQKTGYGYTF. The chain has TRBV14 and TRBJ1-2; TRBD1 matches at 7 bases. The V segment lost 3 bases and the J segment 5 bases; nucleotides outside the gene matches: 3. CDR1 and CDR2 (germline): SGHDN, FVKESK. The CDR3 is 13 amino acids. Looking up the rest from reference TRBV14 and TRBJ1-2 gives the full variable domain: EAGVTQFPSHSVIEKGQTVTLRCDPISGHDNLYWYRRVMGKEIKFLLHFVKESKQDESGMPNNRFLAERTGGTYSTLKVQPAELEDSGVYFCASSQKTGYGYTFGSGTRLTVV.

This clone was detected once. The rearrangement uses TRBV19 and TRBJ1-5, with no clear D. The V gene's germline CDR1 is LNHDA and CDR2 SQIVND (reference sequence). V lost 3 bases to trimming and J lost 2 bases, with 17 bases between them. This CDR3 is built from 17 residues. CDR3 nucleotide sequence: TGTGCCAGTAGTATGAGGGCCCAGGTCAGTGGCAATCAGCCCCAGCATTTT. Encoded protein: CASSMRAQVSGNQPQHF.

J is TRBJ2-3 and V is TRBV5-5, with a tentative D call TRBD2 (6 bases). V was pared by 4 bases and J by 7 bases, with 13 bases between. This CDR3 has 13 amino acids. CDR1 is SGHKS, CDR2 YYEKEE, per germline (reference sequence). CDR3 region: CASSTPGGNTQYF. The CDR3 coding sequence is TGTGCCAGCAGCACCCCAGGCGGGAATACGCAGTATTTT.

This clone appeared once. This rearrangement joins TRBV18 to TRBJ1-3; TRBD1 might be the D (6 bases). Germline values: CDR1 KGHSH, CDR2 LQKENI. There are 15 residues in the CDR3. V lost 5 bases to trimming and J lost 4 bases, with 15 bases between them. CDR3: CASSAGTTMGNTIYF. CDR3 in DNA: TGTGCCAGCTCAGCCGGGACAACCATGGGAAACACCATATATTTT.

This sequence joins TRBV30 and TRBJ1-1; 8 nucleotides match TRBD1. The trim removed 3 bases at V and 10 bases at J, leaving 7 bases unmatched. CDR3 size: 12 residues. Germline V lookup: CDR1 GTSNPN, CDR2 SVGIG (reference sequence). The CDR3 sequence is CAWSGDRGVAFF. DNA for the CDR3: TGTGCCTGGAGCGGCGACAGGGGAGTAGCTTTCTTT. Together with reference TRBV30 and TRBJ1-1, the CDR3 gives the full variable domain: SQTIHQWPATLVQPVGSPLSLECTVEGTSNPNLYWYRQAAGRGLQLLFYSVGIGQISSEVPQNLSASRPQDRQFILSSKKLLLSDSGFYLCAWSGDRGVAFFGQGTRLTVV.

The chain couples TRBV9 to TRBJ1-1, with D possibly matching TRBD1 (5 bases). Germline V CDR1 and CDR2: SGDLS, YYNGEE. Trimming shortened V by 0 bases and J by 5 bases, and 11 bases separated the two germline ends. This CDR3 has 14 residues. The CDR3 region has the DNA TGTGCCAGCAGCGTAGACCCGGGGGAAACTGAAGCTTTCTTT. Residues: CASSVDPGETEAFF. Looking up the rest from reference TRBV9 and TRBJ1-1 gives the full variable domain: DSGVTQTPKHLITATGQRVTLRCSPRSGDLSVYWYQQSLDQGLQFLIQYYNGEERAKGNILERFSAQQFPDLHSELNLSSLELGDSALYFCASSVDPGETEAFFGQGTRLTVV.

This rearrangement joins TRBV29-1 to TRBJ1-1, with TRBD1 matching over 8 bases. J was trimmed by 3 bases and V by 3 bases; bases with no gene match: 6. This CDR3 contains 14 residues. CDR1 is SQVTM, CDR2 ANQGSEA, per germline. The CDR3 bases are TGCAGCGTTGAGCTTCAGGGGGCGTACACTGAAGCTTTCTTT. As protein: CSVELQGAYTEAFF.

V is TRBV7-2 and J is TRBJ2-3; 11 bases align to TRBD2. There are 17 residues in the CDR3. Unmatched junction bases numbered 4, after V lost 1 base and J lost 1 base. Germline CDR1 is SGHTA and CDR2 is FQGNSA. CDR3 bases: TGTGCCAGCAGCTTAGTAGGGACTAGCGGTCGCACAGATACGCAGTATTTT. This gives the protein CASSLVGTSGRTDTQYF. The full variable domain, its missing parts supplied by reference TRBV7-2 and TRBJ2-3, is GAGVSQSPSNKVTEKGKDVELRCDPISGHTALYWYRQSLGQGLEFLIYFQGNSAPDKSGLPSDRFSAERTGGSVSTLTIQRTQQEDSAVYLCASSLVGTSGRTDTQYFGPGTRLTVL.

This clone has a single count. The V gene is TRBV7-2, the J gene TRBJ1-2, with 8 bases lining up with TRBD1. From germline, CDR1 is SGHTA and CDR2 FQGNSA. The CDR3 has 14 residues. Losses at the gene ends were 5 bases for V and 8 bases for J; bases not matched to a gene: 10. DNA of the CDR3: TGTGCCAGCAGCAACACCGGACAGGGAAGCGGCTACACCTTC. Residues: CASSNTGQGSGYTF. The variable domain in full, completed from reference TRBV7-2 and TRBJ1-2, reads GAGVSQSPSNKVTEKGKDVELRCDPISGHTALYWYRQSLGQGLEFLIYFQGNSAPDKSGLPSDRFSAERTGGSVSTLTIQRTQQEDSAVYLCASSNTGQGSGYTFGSGTRLTVV.

The chain links TRBV25-1 to TRBJ1-2; 7 nucleotides match TRBD1. The length of the CDR3 is 14 residues. Germline trimming cut 2 bases from V and 6 bases from J; bases unmatched to any gene: 6. The V gene's germline CDR1 is MGHDK and CDR2 SYGVNS. In DNA, the CDR3 is TGTGCCAGCAGTGAACCCGGACAGGTTCATGGCTACACCTTC. Translated: CASSEPGQVHGYTF.

This chain links TRBV28 with TRBJ2-5, with a weak D call TRBD1 (5 bases). The CDR3 loop spans 15 amino acids. V was trimmed by 5 bases and J by 3 bases, leaving 16 bases between them. CDR1 MDHEN and CDR2 SYDVKM come from the germline V gene. The CDR3 protein is CASSPRTKREETQYF. As DNA, the CDR3 is TGTGCCAGCAGTCCTCGGACAAAAAGAGAAGAGACCCAGTACTTC.

This chain joins TRBV29-1 and TRBJ1-2, with TRBD1 identical over 8 bases. Germline V CDR1 and CDR2: SQVTM, ANQGSEA. The CDR3 sequence is 14 residues long. V shed 1 base, J shed 9 bases, and the junction held 10 bases outside the gene matches. CDR3: CSVEGSGTGRRYTF. CDR3 nucleotide sequence: TGCAGCGTTGAAGGATCCGGGACAGGCCGCCGCTACACCTTC.

This chain joins TRBV15 and TRBJ1-3, with no clear D. The CDR3 extends over 13 amino acids. The germline V and J ends were trimmed by 0 bases and 11 bases, with 11 bases remaining between them. Germline assignment: CDR1 LNHNV and CDR2 YYDKDF (reference sequence). CDR3 protein: CATSRDWPLSIYF. The CDR3, as DNA: TGTGCCACCAGCAGAGATTGGCCTCTCTCCATATATTTT. Full variable domain (outside the CDR3, taken from reference TRBV15 and TRBJ1-3): DAMVIQNPRYQVTQFGKPVTLSCSQTLNHNVMYWYQQKSSQAPKLLFHYYDKDFNNEADTPDNFQSRRPNTSFCFLDIRSPGLGDTAMYLCATSRDWPLSIYFGEGSWLTVV.

V gene TRBV9 combines with J gene TRBJ2-1; TRBD2 might be the D (6 bases). Germline-derived CDR1 and CDR2 are SGDLS and YYNGEE. This CDR3 is 17 amino acids long. Trimming removed 0 bases at V and 5 bases at J, with 18 bases between. The DNA for the CDR3 is TGTGCCAGCAGCGTAGCTACTGTGGCGGGGAGTCACAATGAGCAGTTCTTC. Translation: CASSVATVAGSHNEQFF.

The rearrangement joins TRBV19 to TRBJ1-2; D uncertain. The V end was cut by 7 bases, the J end by 8 bases, with 11 bases between. CDR1 is LNHDA, CDR2 SQIVND, per germline (reference sequence). The CDR3 runs to 11 residues. Here the CDR3 reads CASIRGYGYTF. The CDR3 DNA follows: TGTGCCAGTATACGAGGGTACGGCTACACCTTC.

Note on this clone: Other DNA sequences in this specimen translate into the identical CDR3. The chain carries TRBV27 and TRBJ1-5; D is unclear. Germline V gene sequence: CDR1 MNHEY, CDR2 SMNVEV (reference sequence). With 3 bases removed from V and 1 base from J, the gap between germline ends came to 4 bases. This CDR3 has 13 residues. The CDR3 region is CASSFYSNQPQHF. The CDR3, as DNA: TGTGCCAGCAGTTTCTACAGCAATCAGCCCCAGCATTTT.

In its sample, this clone was seen once. The V and J genes are TRBV6-1 and TRBJ2-7, with D uncertain. V was cut by 6 bases and J by 0 bases, with 12 bases left in between. CDR1 MNHNS and CDR2 SASEGT come from the germline V gene. The CDR3 sequence is 14 residues long. The CDR3 region has the DNA TGTGCCAGCAGGGCCCTCGACACCTCCTACGAGCAGTACTTC. Translated: CASRALDTSYEQYF.

The chain joins TRBV20-1 to TRBJ1-2; D uncertain. CDR1 is DFQATT, CDR2 SNEGSKA, per germline (reference sequence). V lost 0 bases and J 8 bases, leaving 4 bases between the germline ends. This CDR3 comprises 10 residues. CDR3 in DNA: TGCAGTGCTAGAGAGGGCGGCTACACCTTC. Translation gives CSAREGGYTF.

The V and J genes are TRBV2 and TRBJ1-2; TRBD1 matches 8 bases. After removal of 6 bases from V and 8 bases from J, the junction contained 11 bases not matched to a gene. The germline CDR1 and CDR2 sequences are SNHLY and FYNNEI. This CDR3 is 14 amino acids long. The CDR3 DNA reads TGTGCCAGCAGCTCCAGCTGGACAGGGCAGGGCTACACCTTC. Translating it yields CASSSSWTGQGYTF.

The gene calls are TRBV6-5 and TRBJ2-5, with D hard to call. V lost 0 bases, J lost 5 bases, and 10 bases lay in between. The CDR3 consists of 14 residues. Germline CDR1 and CDR2: MNHEY and SVGAGI. The CDR3 region has the DNA TGTGCCAGCAGTTACTCGAGTTTCTCGGAGACCCAGTACTTC. It encodes CASSYSSFSETQYF.

The chain links TRBV18 to TRBJ1-1; 12 nucleotides line up with TRBD1. The V and J ends lost 5 bases and 5 bases, in that order; junction bases with no gene match: 9. The CDR3 loop spans 16 amino acids. From germline, CDR1 is KGHSH and CDR2 LQKENI. The chain's CDR3 is CASSWGQGADLTEAFF. CDR3 sequence (DNA): TGTGCCAGCTCATGGGGACAGGGGGCTGATTTGACTGAAGCTTTCTTT.

V is TRBV23-1 and J is TRBJ2-7; 10 bases line up with TRBD1. TRBV23-1 is designated an ORF whose function remains uncertain. This CDR3 has 19 amino acids. After removal of 0 bases from V and 3 bases from J, the junction contained 14 bases not matched to a gene. CDR3 nucleotide sequence: TGCGCCAGCAGTCAATCAGGTAAATTCAGGGACAGGGGTTACTACGAGCAGTACTTC. Residues: CASSQSGKFRDRGYYEQYF.

J is TRBJ2-3 and V is TRBV29-1; 7 bases match TRBD2. The CDR3 has 15 residues. Germline-derived CDR1 and CDR2 are SQVTM and ANQGSEA. Losses at the gene ends were 7 bases for V and 0 bases for J; bases not matched to a gene: 10. The CDR3 bases are TGCAGCGCCCAGCGGGGCACCACTAGCACAGATACGCAGTATTTT. This encodes CSAQRGTTSTDTQYF.

V gene TRBV2 combines with J gene TRBJ1-5, with D tentatively TRBD1 (6 bases). V lost 4 bases, J lost 2 bases, and 12 bases lay in between. CDR3 length equals 15 residues. In germline, CDR1 is SNHLY, CDR2 FYNNEI. CDR3 coding DNA: TGTGCCAGCAGTGTTAAGCCAGGGGGCAATCAGCCCCAGCATTTT. It specifies CASSVKPGGNQPQHF.